This TCR beta chain was profiled in a study of early T cells in non-severe SARS-CoV-2 infection. Study-level background: Unsorted whole blood bulk RNA was sequenced, with unpaired chains. Broader study findings: Matches to VDJdb favored anti-spike CD8 responses and missed private and CD4 specificities.

The CDR3 has 16 residues. V lost 2 bases, J lost 4 bases, and 17 bases lay in between. Looked up from germline, CDR1 is SEHNR and CDR2 is FQNEAQ (reference sequence). Each single cDNA molecule received a unique molecular identifier. TCRdb re-analysed the 5' RACE reads in MiXCR, keeping a single row per CDR3 protein. The data contain approximately 38,000 distinct CDR3 sequences, over 3.5% of them singletons. There are many counts of this clonotype. Its specificity is unknown. The source material was whole blood. V is TRBV7-9 and J is TRBJ1-2; tentatively, D is TRBD1 (6 bases). This clonotype was sampled from an adult who was a healthcare worker with PCR-confirmed SARS-CoV-2 infection or an uninfected control (not recorded which). The DNA of the CDR3 is TGTGCCAGCAGCTTAATCGAGGCAGGGGACATCTATGGCTACACCTTC. This gives the protein CASSLIEAGDIYGYTF.